This T cell receptor beta chain was captured in a study of T-cell reconstitution after alpha-beta-depleted transplantation in children. A library of TCRbeta sequences, prepared with unique molecular identifiers, was generated. Each CDR3 protein is one row after TCRdb ran MiXCR on the PCR reads. Of under 750,000 distinct CDR3 sequences in the sample, 20% to 25% were seen once. This CDR3 spans 14 amino acids. The germline gives CDR1 DFQATT, CDR2 SNEGSKA (reference sequence). Trimming pared 3 bases from V and 2 bases from J, leaving 14 bases between. This clonotype was obtained from a boy under two years old who had a stem cell transplant for acute myeloid leukemia, so the T cells may come from the graft donor. The J gene is TRBJ2-7, the V gene TRBV20-1, with D perhaps assigned TRBD1 or TRBD2 (5 bases each). The sample consisted of PBMCs, mostly from graft donor cells, taken 360 days after TCRalphabeta/CD19-depleted stem cell transplant. Written as DNA, the CDR3 is TGCAGTGCTAGGGGGGAGCCCCTAACCTACGAGCAGTACTTC. It codes for CSARGEPLTYEQYF.